The 14 T cell receptor beta chains below come from one sample, sequenced in a study of T cells after yellow fever vaccination. One entry per CDR3 protein, called by TCRdb with MiXCR from the 5' RACE reads. The table lists hundreds of thousands of distinct CDR3 sequences, approximately 3.9% of them singletons. The material sequenced was PBMCs, taken on the day of the yellow fever booster vaccination. These receptors came from a man younger than 30 who received the YFV17D yellow fever vaccine.

Worth noting for this clonotype: Being one base from a much bigger clone, this may be a read error. The rearrangement links TRBV4-2 to TRBJ1-5; D is undetermined. CDR3 size: 15 residues. Germline V CDR1 and CDR2: LGHNA, YNFKEQ. Deletions cut 0 bases from V and 2 bases from J, with 8 bases between. CDR3 protein: CASSQDRRGNQPQHF. The DNA of the CDR3 is TGTGCCAGCAGCCAAGATAGGAGGGGCAATCAGCCCCAGCATTTT.

This chain uses TRBV5-6 with TRBJ1-1; D unclear. Germline CDR1 is SGHDT and CDR2 is YYEEEE. The CDR3 has 15 residues. With 1 base removed from V and 4 bases from J, the gap between germline ends came to 14 bases. The CDR3 loop is CASSLTEGMVTEAFF. CDR3 nucleotides: TGTGCCAGCAGCTTGACAGAGGGCATGGTCACTGAAGCTTTCTTT. Full variable domain (remainder filled in from reference TRBV5-6 and TRBJ1-1): DAGVTQSPTHLIKTRGQQVTLRCSPKSGHDTVSWYQQALGQGPQFIFQYYEEEERQRGNFPDRFSGHQFPNYSSELNVNALLLGDSALYLCASSLTEGMVTEAFFGQGTRLTVV.

The chain combines TRBV20-1 with TRBJ2-3; TRBD1 matches at 9 bases. This CDR3 is built from 13 residues. V shed 3 bases and J 5 bases; nucleotides not matched to a gene: 3. Germline CDR1 is DFQATT and CDR2 is SNEGSKA (reference sequence). CDR3 nucleotides: TGCAGTGCTAGCGGGACAGGGATAGATACGCAGTATTTT. It is translated as CSASGTGIDTQYF.

This clonotype was detected ten times or more. This rearrangement joins TRBV6-1 to TRBJ2-3, with 7 bases identical to TRBD1. Germline-derived CDR1 and CDR2 are MNHNS and SASEGT. This CDR3 spans 15 amino acids. J lost 0 bases, V lost 5 bases, and 5 bases had no gene match. In DNA, the CDR3 is TGTGCCAGCAGTTCCGGGACAGCTAGCACAGATACGCAGTATTTT. Translating gives CASSSGTASTDTQYF.

The CDR3 sequence: CASSQDYTQGVNGAFF. The DNA for the CDR3 is TGTGCCAGCAGCCAAGATTATACACAGGGGGTTAACGGAGCTTTCTTT. The chain combines TRBV4-2 with TRBJ1-1; the match to TRBD1 covers 8 bases. CDR1 and CDR2 from the germline V gene are LGHNA and YNFKEQ. V was clipped by 0 bases and J by 10 bases; unmatched bases: 13. The length of the CDR3 is 16 residues.

This clonotype was found many times. The chain is built from TRBV4-1 and TRBJ1-1; no clear D. CDR1 MGHRA and CDR2 YSYEKL come from the germline V gene. This CDR3 has 13 residues. Trimming cost V 1 base and J 11 bases, with 14 bases left between them. This chain's CDR3 is CASSQGTWLDAFF. Written as DNA, the CDR3 is TGCGCCAGCAGCCAAGGGACCTGGTTGGATGCTTTCTTT.

The gene calls are TRBV5-6 and TRBJ1-6, with 7 bases lining up with TRBD1. The V gene's germline CDR1 is SGHDT and CDR2 YYEEEE. The CDR3 runs to 13 residues. The ends lost 4 bases at V and 9 bases at J; junction bases unmatched: 4. The CDR3 reads CASSPDRVSPLHF. CDR3 nucleotides: TGTGCCAGCAGCCCCGACAGGGTTTCACCCCTCCACTTT.

This clonotype was recorded a few times. The chain joins TRBV20-1 to TRBJ2-3, with 7 positions matching TRBD2. The germline gives CDR1 DFQATT, CDR2 SNEGSKA (reference sequence). The CDR3 length is 14 residues. The J segment lost 3 bases and the V segment lost 3 bases, leaving 6 bases of the junction unmatched. This CDR3 is CSASGGIRTDTQYF. The CDR3 DNA sequence: TGCAGTGCTAGCGGGGGGATCAGGACAGATACGCAGTATTTT.

Many counts were recorded for this clonotype. The V and J genes are TRBV12-3 or TRBV12-4 and TRBJ2-4; weak D call: TRBD2 (6 bases). V lost 2 bases, J lost 3 bases, and 8 bases lay in between. The CDR3 is 14 amino acids. CDR3 loop: CASSLWGGKNIQYF. The CDR3 DNA follows: TGTGCCAGCAGTTTATGGGGAGGCAAAAACATTCAGTACTTC.

The sample holds a few counts of this clonotype. The chain couples TRBV7-2 to TRBJ2-3, with TRBD1 matching 7 bases. Losses at the gene ends were 5 bases for V and 6 bases for J; bases not matched to a gene: 11. Germline V lookup: CDR1 SGHTA, CDR2 FQGNSA. CDR3 length: 15 residues. In DNA, the CDR3 is TGTGCCAGCAGCCGGCGGACAGGATTTCGTGATACGCAGTATTTT. Amino acids: CASSRRTGFRDTQYF.

The table lists this clonotype with many counts. The chain combines TRBV27 with TRBJ2-7; 7 bases are shared with TRBD1. Trimming cost V 6 bases and J 3 bases; bases outside gene matches: 8. The CDR3 sequence is 14 residues long. In germline, CDR1 is MNHEY, CDR2 SMNVEV (reference sequence). The CDR3 here is CASSHGTAYYEQYF. CDR3 in DNA: TGTGCCAGCAGCCACGGGACAGCTTACTACGAGCAGTACTTC.

This clonotype was observed a handful of times. J is TRBJ1-2 and V is TRBV27; the D is unclear. Germline values: CDR1 MNHEY, CDR2 SMNVEV (reference sequence). The V gene lost 6 bases and the J gene lost 6 bases, with 14 bases spanning the gap. The CDR3 is 13 residues long. The CDR3 region is CASSLSTRDGYTF. In DNA form, the CDR3 reads TGTGCCAGCAGCCTCTCGACCCGGGATGGCTACACCTTC.

The chain links TRBV6-5 to TRBJ1-5; D unresolved. The CDR3 runs 14 residues. V was clipped by 4 bases and J by 0 bases, with 7 bases between them. Germline values: CDR1 MNHEY, CDR2 SVGAGI. The chain's CDR3 is CASSSGHSNQPQHF. CDR3 bases: TGTGCCAGCAGTTCGGGCCATAGCAATCAGCCCCAGCATTTT.

This clonotype was recorded at least ten times. CDR3 sequence reads: CASSSDSATHGQFF. The CDR3 DNA sequence: TGCGCCAGCAGCTCAGACAGCGCCACCCACGGGCAGTTCTTC. The chain carries TRBV5-1 and TRBJ2-1; D is perhaps TRBD1 (5 bases). The V end was cut by 3 bases, the J end by 12 bases, with 19 bases between. Germline assignment: CDR1 SGHRS and CDR2 YFSETQ. CDR3 length: 14 residues. Variable domain in full (rest from reference TRBV5-1 and TRBJ2-1): KAGVTQTPRYLIKTRGQQVTLSCSPISGHRSVSWYQQTPGQGLQFLFEYFSETQRNKGNFPGRFSGRQFSNSRSEMNVSTLELGDSALYLCASSSDSATHGQFFGPGTRLTVL.